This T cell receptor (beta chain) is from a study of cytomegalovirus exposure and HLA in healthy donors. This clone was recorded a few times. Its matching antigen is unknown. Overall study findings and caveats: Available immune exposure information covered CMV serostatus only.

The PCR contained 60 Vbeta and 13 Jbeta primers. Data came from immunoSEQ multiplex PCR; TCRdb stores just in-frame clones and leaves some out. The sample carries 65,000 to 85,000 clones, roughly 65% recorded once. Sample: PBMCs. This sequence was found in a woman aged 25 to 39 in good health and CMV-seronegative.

Here the CDR3 DNA reads TGTGCCAGCAGCTTAGGGCAGGCGGGGAATCAGCCCCAGCATTTT. Amino acids: CASSLGQAGNQPQHF. The chain couples TRBV13 to TRBJ1-5, with unresolved D. This CDR3 contains 15 residues. V lost 0 bases, J lost 4 bases, and 10 bases lay in between. Per germline, CDR1 PRHDT and CDR2 FYEKMQ (reference sequence).